This TCR beta chain originates from a study of PD-1 blockade in classical Hodgkin lymphoma. Whole-study results and caveats: Patients starting nivolumab under 1 year after ASCT were excluded.

This clone was detected once. The antigen remains unidentified. The time point is: cycle 4 day 1 (C4D1), after less than 7 weeks of nivolumab. All the patients suffered relapse after autologous stem cell transplantation, and brentuximab vedotin exposure differed. TCRdb's copy holds only in-frame clones and misses some; the assay was immunoSEQ multiplex PCR. The data hold 46,000 or so clones, with 78% observed a single time. This receptor was obtained from a human donor with classical Hodgkin lymphoma. The specimen was peripheral blood mononuclear cells (PBMCs), collected before the fourth cycle of nivolumab.

Written as DNA, the CDR3 is TGTGCCAGCAGTGAAGCGCGGACTAGCGGGGGGACAGGAAAGACCCAGTACTTC. It yields the protein CASSEARTSGGTGKTQYF. The rearrangement links TRBV2 to TRBJ2-5; TRBD2 aligns across 14 bases. Germline CDR1 and CDR2: SNHLY and FYNNEI. The CDR3 contains 18 residues. The V and J ends lost 0 bases and 6 bases, in that order; junction bases with no gene match: 9.